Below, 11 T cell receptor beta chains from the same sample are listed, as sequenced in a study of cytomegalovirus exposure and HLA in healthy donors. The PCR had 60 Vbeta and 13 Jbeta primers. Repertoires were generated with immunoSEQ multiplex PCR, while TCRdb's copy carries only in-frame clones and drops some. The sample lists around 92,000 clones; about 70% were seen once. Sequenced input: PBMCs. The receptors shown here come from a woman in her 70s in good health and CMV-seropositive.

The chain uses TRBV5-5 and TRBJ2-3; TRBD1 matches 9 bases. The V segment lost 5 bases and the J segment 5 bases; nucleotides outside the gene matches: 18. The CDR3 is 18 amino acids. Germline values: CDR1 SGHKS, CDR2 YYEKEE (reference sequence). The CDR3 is CASSRLLRDRVVVDTQYF. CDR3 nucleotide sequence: TGTGCCAGCAGTAGGTTATTACGGGACAGGGTTGTCGTAGATACGCAGTATTTT.

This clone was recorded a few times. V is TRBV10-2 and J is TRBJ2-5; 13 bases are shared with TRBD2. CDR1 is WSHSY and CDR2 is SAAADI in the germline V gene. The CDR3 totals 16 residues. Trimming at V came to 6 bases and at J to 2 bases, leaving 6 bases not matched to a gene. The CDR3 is CASRAGLAGAQETQYF. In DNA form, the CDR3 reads TGCGCCAGCAGGGCAGGACTAGCGGGGGCTCAAGAGACCCAGTACTTC.

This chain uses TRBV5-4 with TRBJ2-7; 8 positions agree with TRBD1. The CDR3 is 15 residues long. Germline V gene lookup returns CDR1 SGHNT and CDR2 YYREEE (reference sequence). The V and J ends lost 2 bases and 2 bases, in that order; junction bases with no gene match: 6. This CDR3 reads CASSFPGTGAYEQYF. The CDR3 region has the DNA TGTGCCAGCAGCTTCCCCGGGACAGGAGCCTACGAGCAGTACTTC.

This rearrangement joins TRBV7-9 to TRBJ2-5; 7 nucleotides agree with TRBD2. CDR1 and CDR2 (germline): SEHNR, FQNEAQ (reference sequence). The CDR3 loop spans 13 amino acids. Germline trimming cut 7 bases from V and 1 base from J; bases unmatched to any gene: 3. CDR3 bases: TGTGCCAGCACCCCTAGCGGCCAAGAGACCCAGTACTTC. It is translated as CASTPSGQETQYF.

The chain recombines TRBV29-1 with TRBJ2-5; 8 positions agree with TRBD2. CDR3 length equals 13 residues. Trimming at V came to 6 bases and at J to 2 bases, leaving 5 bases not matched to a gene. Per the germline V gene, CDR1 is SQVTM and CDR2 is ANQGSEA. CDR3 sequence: CSVAGTRQETQYF. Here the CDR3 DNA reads TGCAGCGTAGCCGGGACTAGACAAGAGACCCAGTACTTC.

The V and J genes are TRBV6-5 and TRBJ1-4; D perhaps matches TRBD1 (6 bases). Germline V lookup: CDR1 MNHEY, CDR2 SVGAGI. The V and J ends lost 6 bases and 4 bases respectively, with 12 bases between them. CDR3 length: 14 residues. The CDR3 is CASRPAGVNEKLFF. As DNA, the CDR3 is TGTGCCAGCAGACCGGCAGGGGTTAATGAAAAACTGTTTTTT.

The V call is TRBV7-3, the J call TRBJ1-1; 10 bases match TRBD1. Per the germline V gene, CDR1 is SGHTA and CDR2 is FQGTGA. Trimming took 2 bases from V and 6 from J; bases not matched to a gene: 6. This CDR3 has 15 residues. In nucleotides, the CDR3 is TGTGCCAGCAGCTTATCCGGGACAGGGGCTGCTGAAGCTTTCTTT. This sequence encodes CASSLSGTGAAEAFF.

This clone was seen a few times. In DNA form, the CDR3 reads TGTGCCAGCAGGGGGGCAGAGAGCACCGGGGAGCTGTTTTTT. It specifies CASRGAESTGELFF. The gene calls are TRBV21-1 and TRBJ2-2; the D call in the table, TRBD1, was not verified against the DNA. TRBV21-1 is assigned pseudogene status. CDR3 size: 14 residues.

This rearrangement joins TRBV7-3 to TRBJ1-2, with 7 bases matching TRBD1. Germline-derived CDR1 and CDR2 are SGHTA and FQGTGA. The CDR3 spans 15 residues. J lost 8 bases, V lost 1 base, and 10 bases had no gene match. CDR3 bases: TGTGCCAGCAGCTTAAGTGTCCTTAACAGGGGCGGCTACACCTTC. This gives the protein CASSLSVLNRGGYTF.

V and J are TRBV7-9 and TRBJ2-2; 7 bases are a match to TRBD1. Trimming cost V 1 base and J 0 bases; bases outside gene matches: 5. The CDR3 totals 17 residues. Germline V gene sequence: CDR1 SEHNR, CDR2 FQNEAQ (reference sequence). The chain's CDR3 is CASSLEPGQSNTGELFF. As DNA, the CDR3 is TGTGCCAGCAGCTTAGAACCGGGACAGTCGAACACCGGGGAGCTGTTTTTT.

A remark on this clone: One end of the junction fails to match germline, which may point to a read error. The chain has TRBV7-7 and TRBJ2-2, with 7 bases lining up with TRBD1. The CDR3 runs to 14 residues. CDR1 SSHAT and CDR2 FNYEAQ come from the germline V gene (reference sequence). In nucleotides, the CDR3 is TGTGCTAGCAGCCCCCGACAGGGCACCGGGGAGCTGTTTTTT. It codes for CASSPRQGTGELFF.